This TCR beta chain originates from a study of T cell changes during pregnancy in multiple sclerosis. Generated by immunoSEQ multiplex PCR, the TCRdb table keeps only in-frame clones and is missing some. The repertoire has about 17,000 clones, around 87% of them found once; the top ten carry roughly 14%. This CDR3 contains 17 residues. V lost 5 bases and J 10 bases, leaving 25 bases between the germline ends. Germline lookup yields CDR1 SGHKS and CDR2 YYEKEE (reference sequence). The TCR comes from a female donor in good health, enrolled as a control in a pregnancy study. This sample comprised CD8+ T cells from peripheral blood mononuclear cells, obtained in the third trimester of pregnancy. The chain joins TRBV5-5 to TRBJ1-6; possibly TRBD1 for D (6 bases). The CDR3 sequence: CASRGGEATGSWSPLHF. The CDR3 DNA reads TGTGCCAGCAGAGGGGGGGAGGCCACAGGGTCTTGGTCACCCCTCCACTTT.